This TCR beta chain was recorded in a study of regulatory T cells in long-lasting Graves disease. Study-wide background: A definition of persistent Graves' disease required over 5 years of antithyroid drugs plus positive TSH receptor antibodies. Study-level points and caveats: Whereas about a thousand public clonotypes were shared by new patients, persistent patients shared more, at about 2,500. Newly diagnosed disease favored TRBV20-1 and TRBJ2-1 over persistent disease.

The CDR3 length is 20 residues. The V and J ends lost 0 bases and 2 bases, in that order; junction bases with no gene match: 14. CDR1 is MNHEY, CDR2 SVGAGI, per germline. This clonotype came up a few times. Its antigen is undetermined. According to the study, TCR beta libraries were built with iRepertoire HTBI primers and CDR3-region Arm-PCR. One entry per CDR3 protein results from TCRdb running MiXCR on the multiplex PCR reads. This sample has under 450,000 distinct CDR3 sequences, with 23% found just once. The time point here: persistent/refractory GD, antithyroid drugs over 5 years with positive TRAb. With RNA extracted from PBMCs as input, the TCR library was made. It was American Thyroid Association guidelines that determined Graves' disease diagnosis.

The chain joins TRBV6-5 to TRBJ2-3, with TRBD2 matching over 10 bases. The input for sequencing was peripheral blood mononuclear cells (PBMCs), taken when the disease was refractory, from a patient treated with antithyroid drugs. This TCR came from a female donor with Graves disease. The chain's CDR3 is CASSYSMGLAGAPNTDTQYF. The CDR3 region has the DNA TGTGCCAGCAGTTACTCGATGGGTCTAGCGGGAGCTCCCAACACAGATACGCAGTATTTT.